This TCR beta chain comes out of a study of response to subunit inactivated influenza vaccine. TCRdb re-called the RT-PCR reads with MiXCR, one entry per CDR3 protein. Found here are roughly 570,000 distinct CDR3 sequences, over 10% of them singletons; the top ten hold approximately 14%. This clonotype turned up a few times. V was clipped by 2 bases and J by 5 bases, with 9 bases between them. The CDR3 sequence is 14 residues long. This sample comprised PBMCs from blood, obtained more than 35 days after vaccination. This TCR was recovered from a man aged 45 to 65 who received an inactivated influenza vaccine. The chain employs TRBV12-3 or TRBV12-4 and TRBJ1-4, with D perhaps matching TRBD1 (6 bases). CDR3 sequence reads: CASSLQGRNEKLFF. The DNA of the CDR3 is TGTGCCAGCAGTTTACAGGGGAGGAATGAAAAACTGTTTTTT.